Listed below are T cell receptor beta chains from one sample, sequenced in a study of blood T cell repertoires in COVID-19. This table comes from immunoSEQ multiplex PCR, and its TCRdb copy is limited to in-frame clones, with some not included. The sample carries 650,000 to 800,000 clones, approximately 90% recorded once. Sequenced input: peripheral blood. These receptors were collected from a woman aged 18-29 years with acute or convalescent COVID-19. Both conserved end residues are part of each CDR3. The order of the fields is clone size, D gene, V gene, J gene, CDR3 protein, CDR3 DNA. A D gene is named only where the DNA matches it firmly. The size entry is marked missing in some rows and otherwise reads once, few, many or a size class.

clone size: few
D gene: -
V gene: TRBV2
J gene: TRBJ1-6
CDR3 protein: CASIKDSGRGSPLHF
CDR3 DNA: TGTGCCAGCATCAAAGATTCGGGTCGAGGTTCACCCCTCCACTTT

clone size: -
D gene: -
V gene: TRBV21-1
J gene: TRBJ2-2
CDR3 protein: CASIPPNTGELFF
CDR3 DNA: TGTGCCAGCATTCCTCCTAACACCGGGGAGCTGTTTTTT

clone size: -
D gene: -
V gene: TRBV7-3
J gene: TRBJ2-3
CDR3 protein: CASSSQVTDTQYF
CDR3 DNA: TGTGCCAGCAGCTCCCAGGTGACAGATACGCAGTATTTT

clone size: -
D gene: -
V gene: TRBV10-3
J gene: TRBJ2-7
CDR3 protein: CAMSTGFLDEQYF
CDR3 DNA: TGTGCCATGTCAACAGGATTTCTGGACGAGCAGTACTTC

clone size: -
D gene: -
V gene: TRBV7-9
J gene: TRBJ1-1
CDR3 protein: CASRHKAGTSNTEAFF
CDR3 DNA: TGTGCCAGCAGACATAAAGCTGGGACATCGAACACTGAAGCTTTCTTT

clone size: -
D gene: TRBD1
V gene: TRBV5-5
J gene: TRBJ1-6
CDR3 protein: CASSLPWAGGNSPLHF
CDR3 DNA: TGTGCCAGCAGCTTGCCGTGGGCAGGGGGAAATTCACCCCTCCACTTT

clone size: few
D gene: -
V gene: TRBV27
J gene: TRBJ1-2
CDR3 protein: CASRSMDNNYGYTF
CDR3 DNA: TGTGCCAGCAGATCCATGGACAACAACTATGGCTACACCTTC

clone size: -
D gene: -
V gene: TRBV4-1
J gene: TRBJ1-1
CDR3 protein: CASSQGGFGRKRTEAFF
CDR3 DNA: TGCGCCAGCAGCCAAGGAGGGTTCGGTCGAAAGCGCACTGAAGCTTTCTTT

clone size: -
D gene: -
V gene: TRBV6-5
J gene: TRBJ2-7
CDR3 protein: CASSLDRRGSYEQYF
CDR3 DNA: TGTGCCAGCAGCCTGGACAGGAGGGGATCCTACGAGCAGTACTTC

clone size: -
D gene: -
V gene: TRBV5-4
J gene: TRBJ2-7
CDR3 protein: CASSSDIYEQYF
CDR3 DNA: TGTGCCAGCAGCTCAGACATCTACGAGCAGTACTTC

clone size: -
D gene: TRBD1
V gene: TRBV10-3
J gene: TRBJ1-2
CDR3 protein: CAISERDRGETGYTF
CDR3 DNA: TGTGCCATCAGTGAGAGGGACAGGGGTGAAACGGGCTACACCTTC

clone size: -
D gene: -
V gene: TRBV12-5
J gene: TRBJ2-3
CDR3 protein: CASGSTGWGADTQYF
CDR3 DNA: TGTGCTAGTGGTTCCACAGGGTGGGGAGCAGATACGCAGTATTTT

clone size: -
D gene: -
V gene: TRBV6-1
J gene: TRBJ1-2
CDR3 protein: CASSDTSRTDFNYGYTF
CDR3 DNA: TGTGCCAGCAGTGATACTTCTCGAACAGATTTTAACTATGGCTACACCTTC

clone size: -
D gene: -
V gene: TRBV15
J gene: TRBJ2-5
CDR3 protein: CATSRGGIATYQETQYF
CDR3 DNA: TGTGCCACCAGCAGAGGGGGAATAGCGACGTACCAAGAGACCCAGTACTTC

clone size: -
D gene: TRBD1
V gene: TRBV30
J gene: TRBJ1-5
CDR3 protein: CAWTPGTGDQPQHF
CDR3 DNA: TGTGCCTGGACCCCCGGGACAGGAGATCAGCCCCAGCATTTT

clone size: once
D gene: -
V gene: TRBV19
J gene: TRBJ1-5
CDR3 protein: CASSRQALLDQPQHF
CDR3 DNA: TGTGCCAGTAGTAGACAGGCCCTCCTGGACCAGCCCCAGCATTTT